This T cell receptor (beta chain) is from a study of beta chain features in type 1 diabetes. Notes on the study in general: The naive, central memory and Treg TCRB repertoires of patients appeared to be more similar to one another than those of healthy donors. TCRB rearrangement may or may not be influenced by HLA type; here this remained unresolved. Type 1 diabetes patients showed a moderate but significant shortening of TCRB CDR3s in all four CD4+ subsets.

Each of the CD4+ naive, central memory, regulatory and stem cell-like memory populations was sorted via CD45RO/CCR7/CD25/CD127/CD95/CD27. Expressed TCRB transcripts were sequenced, since all the RNA that had been isolated was reverse transcribed. Only in-frame clones appear in the TCRdb table, and some are missing; sequencing was by immunoSEQ multiplex PCR. The sample lists roughly 300,000 clones; about a tenth were seen once. Germline V gene lookup returns CDR1 GTSNPN and CDR2 SVGIG (reference sequence). The J segment lost 1 base and the V segment lost 2 bases, leaving 3 bases of the junction unmatched. CDR3 length: 15 residues. This clone was picked up a small number of times. The antigen remains undetermined.

Material: central memory CD4+ T cells from blood. This TCR was sampled from a man aged 25-45 years with type 1 diabetes. The chain is built from TRBV30 and TRBJ1-1, with 11 bases that match TRBD1. CDR3 residues: CAWSRTGGENTEAFF. The CDR3 DNA sequence: TGTGCCTGGAGTAGGACAGGGGGCGAGAACACTGAAGCTTTCTTT.